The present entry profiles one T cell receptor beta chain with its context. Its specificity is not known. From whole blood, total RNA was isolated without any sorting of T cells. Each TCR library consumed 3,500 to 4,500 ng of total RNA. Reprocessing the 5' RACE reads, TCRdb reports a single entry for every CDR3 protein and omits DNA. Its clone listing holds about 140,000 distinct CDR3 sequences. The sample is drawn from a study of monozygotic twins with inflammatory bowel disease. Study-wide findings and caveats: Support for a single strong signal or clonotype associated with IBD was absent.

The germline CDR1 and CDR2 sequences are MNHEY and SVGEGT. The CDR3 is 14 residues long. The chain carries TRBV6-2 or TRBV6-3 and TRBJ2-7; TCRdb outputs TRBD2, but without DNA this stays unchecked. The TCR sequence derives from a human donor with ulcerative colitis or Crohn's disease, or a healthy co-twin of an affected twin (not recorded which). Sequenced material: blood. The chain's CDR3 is CASSFSGRGYEQYF.